This TCR beta chain was documented in a study of T cells after yellow fever vaccination. This clonotype has ten or more counts. As TCR cDNA was made by 5'RACE template switching, a universal primer site and UMIs were added. Using its own MiXCR run on the 5' RACE reads, TCRdb lists one record per CDR3 protein. The top ten hold approximately 18% of the sample, which has approximately 250,000 distinct CDR3 sequences, approximately 3.6% seen once. Sequences were derived from PBMCs, sampled 15 days after the yellow fever booster vaccination. This sequence was found in a man aged 18 to 29 who received the YFV17D yellow fever vaccine.

CDR3 nucleotides: TGCGCCAGCAGCTTGGTCAGGAAGTATGGCTACACCTTC. Translating it yields CASSLVRKYGYTF. The V call is TRBV5-1, the J call TRBJ1-2; D gene ambiguous. CDR3 length: 13 amino acids. V was cut by 0 bases and J by 5 bases, with 8 bases left in between. In germline, CDR1 is SGHRS, CDR2 YFSETQ.